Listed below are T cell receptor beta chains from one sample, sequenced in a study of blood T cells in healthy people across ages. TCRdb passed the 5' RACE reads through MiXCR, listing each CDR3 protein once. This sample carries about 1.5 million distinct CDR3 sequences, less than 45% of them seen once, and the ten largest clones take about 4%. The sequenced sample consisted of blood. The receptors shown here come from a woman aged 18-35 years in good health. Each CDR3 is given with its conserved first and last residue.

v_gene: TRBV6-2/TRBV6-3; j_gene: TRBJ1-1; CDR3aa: CAGRAGDTEAFF
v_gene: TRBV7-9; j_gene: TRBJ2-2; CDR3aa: CAATDYTGELFF
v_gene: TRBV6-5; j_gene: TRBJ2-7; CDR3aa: CASSYGQKSSYEQYF
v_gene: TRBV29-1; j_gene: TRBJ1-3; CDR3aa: CSVERQAGNTIYF
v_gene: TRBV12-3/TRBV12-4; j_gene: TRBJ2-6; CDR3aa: CASSLDRVNGANVLTF
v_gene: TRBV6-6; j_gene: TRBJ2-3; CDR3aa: CASSPELRDTQYF
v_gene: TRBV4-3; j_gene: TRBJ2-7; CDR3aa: CASSQDFGQGYEQYF
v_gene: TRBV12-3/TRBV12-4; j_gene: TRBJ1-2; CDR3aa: CASSPSARPYGYTF
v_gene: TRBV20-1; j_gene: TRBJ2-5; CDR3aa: CSARDWGQGSDEQYF
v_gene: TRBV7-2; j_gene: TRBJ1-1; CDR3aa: CASSPTGGKTEAFF
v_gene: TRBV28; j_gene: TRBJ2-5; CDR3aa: CASSFGGASGFQETQYF
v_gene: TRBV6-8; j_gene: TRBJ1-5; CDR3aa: CASSSNRDTRERDSNQPQHF
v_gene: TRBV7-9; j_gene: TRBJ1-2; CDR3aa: CASSSTLGQLDESNYGYTF
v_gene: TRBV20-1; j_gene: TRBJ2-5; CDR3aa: CSASGQVRTYERYF
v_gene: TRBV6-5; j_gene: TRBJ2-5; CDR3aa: CASSYSIGGGGTQYF
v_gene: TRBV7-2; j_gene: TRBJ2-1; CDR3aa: CASSPGLAGAADEQFF
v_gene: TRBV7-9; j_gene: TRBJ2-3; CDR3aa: CASSFGLTGWDTQYF
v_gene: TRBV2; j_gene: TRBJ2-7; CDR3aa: CASNLNTGGYEQYF
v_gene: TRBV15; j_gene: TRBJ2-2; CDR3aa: CATSRDGGDTRFAGELFF
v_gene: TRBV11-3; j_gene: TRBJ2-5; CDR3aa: CASSPGTGEQYF
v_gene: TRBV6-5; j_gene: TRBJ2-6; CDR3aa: CASSYSRAGANVLTF
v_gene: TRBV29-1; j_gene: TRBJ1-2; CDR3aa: CSVGGAYGYTF
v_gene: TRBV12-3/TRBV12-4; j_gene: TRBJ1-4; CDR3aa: CASSFGQGSREKLFF
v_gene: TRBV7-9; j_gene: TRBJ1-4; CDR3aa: CASSLVTEREKLFF
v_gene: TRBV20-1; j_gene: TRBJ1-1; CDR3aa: CSARGGQGRTEAFF
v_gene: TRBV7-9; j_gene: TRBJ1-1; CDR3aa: CASSLVTGEGTEAFF
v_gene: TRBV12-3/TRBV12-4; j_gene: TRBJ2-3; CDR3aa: CASSMRDGGEDTQYF
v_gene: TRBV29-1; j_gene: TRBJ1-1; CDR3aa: CSVEGRGTTEAFF
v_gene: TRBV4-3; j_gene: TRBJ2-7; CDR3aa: CASSPVFPSGVSYNEQYF
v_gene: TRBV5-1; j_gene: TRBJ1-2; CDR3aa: CASSPQQGRFYGYTF
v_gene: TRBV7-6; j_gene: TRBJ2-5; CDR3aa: CASSLMGLAGVETQYF
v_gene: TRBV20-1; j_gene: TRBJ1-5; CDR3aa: CSAREQENQPQHF
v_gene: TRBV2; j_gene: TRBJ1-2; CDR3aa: CASMGTGNYGYTF
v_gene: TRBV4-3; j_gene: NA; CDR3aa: CASSLGTGGRYEQYF
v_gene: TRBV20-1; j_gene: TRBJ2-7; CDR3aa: CSATGKFGSYEQYF
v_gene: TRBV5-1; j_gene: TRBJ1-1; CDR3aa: CASSYRGQGNTEAFF
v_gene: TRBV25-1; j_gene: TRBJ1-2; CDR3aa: CASCDWGGSKLSGYTF
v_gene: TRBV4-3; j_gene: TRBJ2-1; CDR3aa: CASSQVQGLAFEQFF
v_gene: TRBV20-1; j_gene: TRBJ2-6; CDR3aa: CSASRGSGANVLTF
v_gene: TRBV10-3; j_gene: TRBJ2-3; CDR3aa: CAISDGFRTDTQYF
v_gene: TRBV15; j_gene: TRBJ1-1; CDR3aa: CATSRAITGEGAFF
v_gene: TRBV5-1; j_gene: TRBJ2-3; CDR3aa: CASGLYPSSTDTQYF
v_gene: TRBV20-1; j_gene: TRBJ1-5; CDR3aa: CSASRGRRNQPQHF
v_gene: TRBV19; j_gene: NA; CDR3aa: CASSMVEKTQYF
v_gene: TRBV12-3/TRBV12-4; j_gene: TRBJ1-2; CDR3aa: CASSNTGRGYTF
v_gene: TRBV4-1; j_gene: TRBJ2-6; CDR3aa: CASSQARVIGANVLTF
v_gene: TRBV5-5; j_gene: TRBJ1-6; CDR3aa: CASSLAGRRGIGHNSPLHF